This T cell receptor beta chain derives from a study of blood T cell repertoires in COVID-19. Study at large: From T cells, B-cell-depleted T cells, or PBMCs came the material, which was cDNA or gDNA.

A Seattle source enrolled patients during active infection and followed them longitudinally. Profiled with immunoSEQ multiplex PCR; TCRdb holds only in-frame clones, not every one. The sample holds fewer than 700,000 clones, about 89% seen once. Per the germline V gene, CDR1 is LGHDT and CDR2 is YNNKEL (reference sequence). CDR3 length equals 15 residues. Trimming removed 1 base at V and 8 bases at J, with 17 bases between. The V call is TRBV3-1 (or the pseudogene TRBV3-2), the J call TRBJ1-2, with D uncertain. This TCR was sampled from a woman aged 45 to 65 with COVID-19, enrolled during active disease. Sequencing input: peripheral blood. The CDR3 loop reads CASSQVLRGSAGYTF. The CDR3 bases are TGTGCCAGCAGCCAAGTTCTTCGAGGGTCTGCCGGCTACACCTTC.